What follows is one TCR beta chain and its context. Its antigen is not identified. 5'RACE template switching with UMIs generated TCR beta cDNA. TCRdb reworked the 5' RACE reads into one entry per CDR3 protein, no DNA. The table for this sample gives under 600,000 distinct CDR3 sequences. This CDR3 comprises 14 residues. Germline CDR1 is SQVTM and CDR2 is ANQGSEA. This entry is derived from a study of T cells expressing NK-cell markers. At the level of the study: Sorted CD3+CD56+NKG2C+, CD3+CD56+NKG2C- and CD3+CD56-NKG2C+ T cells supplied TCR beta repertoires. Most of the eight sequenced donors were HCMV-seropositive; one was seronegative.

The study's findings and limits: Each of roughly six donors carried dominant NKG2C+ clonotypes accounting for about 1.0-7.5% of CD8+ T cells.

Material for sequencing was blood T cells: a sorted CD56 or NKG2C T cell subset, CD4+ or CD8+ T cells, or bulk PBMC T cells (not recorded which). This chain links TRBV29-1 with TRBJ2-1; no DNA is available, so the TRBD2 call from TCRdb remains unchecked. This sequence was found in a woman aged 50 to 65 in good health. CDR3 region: CSVEALAGKDEQFF.